Detailed here is one T cell receptor beta chain. Its target is not known. The sample comes from a study of T cell responses to AZD1222 COVID-19 vaccine. The data were produced by immunoSEQ multiplex PCR, yet TCRdb's version contains in-frame clones alone and is incomplete. Among 140,000 to 150,000 clones listed, 80% to 95% were seen once. The CDR3 totals 13 residues. CDR1 and CDR2 (germline): ENHRY, SYGVKD. V lost 7 bases and J 4 bases, leaving 13 bases between the germline ends. Study outcomes and limitations: Distributed over spike, vaccine-associated CD4 TCRs predominated at 160-218 and 743-854.

The chain couples TRBV10-3 to TRBJ1-2; tentative D call: TRBD1 (5 bases). The receptor was derived from an adult in good health. The sample here was peripheral blood, taken on day 0 of AZD1222 vaccination. The CDR3 sequence is CAITVTQGYGYTF. The CDR3 nucleotides read TGTGCCATCACTGTTACCCAGGGCTATGGCTACACCTTC.